This TCR beta chain was recovered during a study of blood T cell repertoires in COVID-19. Study context: Samples taken during acute and convalescent COVID-19 were collected in the United States, Italy and Spain.

The study drew participants aged 18 to 89 years from roughly 25 US areas. Allocation to cohorts depended on clinical history reported by the participants. CDR3 length: 15 residues. V was pared by 5 bases and J by 1 base, with 15 bases between. CDR1 SGHVS and CDR2 FNYEAQ come from the germline V gene. The assay was immunoSEQ multiplex PCR, and TCRdb's table has in-frame clones only and misses some. The sample contains more than 200,000 clones, about 84% of which appear only once. This clonotype was sampled from a woman between 40 and 50 years old with acute COVID-19. This chain links TRBV7-6 with TRBJ2-7; D possibly corresponds to TRBD1 (6 bases). Material for sequencing was PBMCs or T cells enriched from blood (not recorded which). The CDR3 DNA reads TGTGCCAGCAGCCTGGGGGCGGACCATTCCTACGAGCAGTACTTC. As protein: CASSLGADHSYEQYF.